These T cell receptor beta chains were read from a single sample in a study of cytomegalovirus exposure and HLA in healthy donors. Using immunoSEQ multiplex PCR, the repertoire was profiled, and TCRdb retains in-frame clones only, with some absent. The data hold some 110,000 clones, with 75% observed a single time. The sample taken for sequencing was PBMCs. These receptors all come from a male donor in good health and CMV-seropositive. The CDR3 runs from the conserved cysteine through the conserved F or W.

j_gene: TRBJ2-5
v_gene: TRBV7-6
CDR3aa: CASSKGGAQGKETQYF

j_gene: TRBJ1-1
v_gene: TRBV5-5
CDR3aa: CASSLSPGREAFF

j_gene: TRBJ2-7
v_gene: TRBV29-1
CDR3aa: CSVDTGGSYEQYF

j_gene: TRBJ2-7
v_gene: TRBV7-8
CDR3aa: CASSFPRGMDYEQYF

j_gene: TRBJ2-7
v_gene: TRBV7-9
CDR3aa: CASSPEETYEQYF

j_gene: TRBJ1-2
v_gene: TRBV30
CDR3aa: CAWSVGAYGYTF

j_gene: TRBJ1-2
v_gene: TRBV9
CDR3aa: CASSAPGQIYGYTF

j_gene: TRBJ1-1
v_gene: TRBV6-4
CDR3aa: CASSLMPGGDTEAFF

j_gene: TRBJ1-2
v_gene: TRBV5-6
CDR3aa: CASSPDSPTEYGYTF

j_gene: TRBJ1-1
v_gene: TRBV15
CDR3aa: CATSRDEGAKAFF

j_gene: TRBJ1-2
v_gene: TRBV28
CDR3aa: CTSSQTGAPGYTF

j_gene: TRBJ1-2
v_gene: TRBV30
CDR3aa: CAWSVRGGGGYTF

j_gene: TRBJ2-2
v_gene: TRBV5-1
CDR3aa: CASSLEGQGWGNTGELFF

j_gene: TRBJ2-7
v_gene: TRBV2
CDR3aa: CASTSDLGTGDGEQYF

j_gene: TRBJ2-3
v_gene: TRBV27
CDR3aa: CASRPTPGLTADTQYF

j_gene: TRBJ1-1
v_gene: TRBV5-4
CDR3aa: CASSRGNTEAFF

j_gene: TRBJ1-2
v_gene: TRBV5-6
CDR3aa: CASSYLDRANYGYTF

j_gene: TRBJ2-1
v_gene: TRBV5-4
CDR3aa: CASSAAGREGLNYNEQFF